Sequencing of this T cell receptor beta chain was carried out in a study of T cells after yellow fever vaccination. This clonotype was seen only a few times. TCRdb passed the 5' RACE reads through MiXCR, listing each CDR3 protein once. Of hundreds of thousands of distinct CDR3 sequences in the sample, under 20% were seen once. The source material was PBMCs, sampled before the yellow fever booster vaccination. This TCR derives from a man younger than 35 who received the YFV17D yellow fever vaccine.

CDR3 DNA: TGTGCCAGCAGTTACTCGAACCTAGATTCGCTGTTCTTC. It specifies CASSYSNLDSLFF. The chain carries TRBV6-5 and TRBJ2-1; D gene unclear. Germline CDR1 reads MNHEY; CDR2 reads SVGAGI. Trimming removed 0 bases from V and 15 bases from J, with 15 bases in between. This CDR3 contains 13 residues.